One and the same sample provided the 18 T cell receptor beta chains below, sequenced in a study of T cell responses to AZD1222 COVID-19 vaccine. Profiled with immunoSEQ multiplex PCR; TCRdb holds only in-frame clones, not every one. The table has 65,000 to 85,000 clones, around nine tenths seen once. The sequencing used peripheral blood, collected on day 0 of AZD1222 vaccination. These receptors all come from an adult in good health.

This clone was counted between two and nine times. The chain has TRBV5-1 and TRBJ1-1; 9 bases are shared with TRBD1. CDR3 length equals 16 residues. Germline V lookup: CDR1 SGHRS, CDR2 YFSETQ. Germline trimming cut 4 bases from V and 2 bases from J; bases unmatched to any gene: 9. CDR3 loop: CASSPGDREFNTEAFF. Here the CDR3 DNA reads TGCGCCAGCAGCCCAGGGGACAGGGAGTTTAACACTGAAGCTTTCTTT.

This clone turned up a few times. In DNA form, the CDR3 reads TGTGCCAGCAGTAATGACCAAGAGACCCAGTACTTC. Amino acid sequence: CASSNDQETQYF. The rearrangement uses TRBV27 and TRBJ2-5; D is unresolved. The ends were cut back, 5 bases at V and 0 bases at J, with 4 bases in the middle. Germline CDR1 is MNHEY and CDR2 is SMNVEV (reference sequence). The CDR3 contains 12 residues.

The chain carries TRBV6-5 and TRBJ1-4; D gene uncertain. CDR1 is MNHEY and CDR2 is SVGAGI in the germline V gene. Trimming pared 6 bases from V and 7 bases from J, leaving 9 bases between. The CDR3 spans 12 residues. CDR3 amino acids: CASRIGFEKLFF. DNA for the CDR3: TGTGCCAGCAGGATCGGGTTTGAAAAACTGTTTTTT.

V and J are TRBV24-1 and TRBJ1-3; weak D call: TRBD1 (6 bases). This CDR3 spans 13 amino acids. Germline CDR1 reads KGHDR; CDR2 reads SFDVKD. Trimming took 12 bases from V and 2 from J, leaving 13 bases between them. The DNA for the CDR3 is TGTGCCCCCCGGGGGGGGCCTGGAAACACCATATATTTT. Translating gives CAPRGGPGNTIYF.

The rearrangement joins TRBV3-1 (or the pseudogene TRBV3-2) to TRBJ2-5; TRBD1 or TRBD2 may be the D gene (5 bases each). Trimming took off 5 bases at V and 1 base at J, with 8 bases between the two ends. Germline assignment: CDR1 LGHDT and CDR2 YNNKEL (reference sequence). This CDR3 has 13 residues. The CDR3 is CASSGDGQETQYF. The CDR3, as DNA: TGTGCCAGCAGCGGGGACGGCCAAGAGACCCAGTACTTC.

The rearrangement joins TRBV6-6 to TRBJ1-5, with 10 bases lining up with TRBD1. J gave up 4 bases and V 4 bases, and 4 bases lay outside the gene matches. CDR3 length equals 15 residues. Germline V gene data show CDR1 as MNHNY and CDR2 as SVGAGI (reference sequence). The CDR3 loop is CASSWDRGWNQPQHF. The DNA for the CDR3 is TGTGCCAGCAGTTGGGACAGGGGATGGAATCAGCCCCAGCATTTT.

The J gene is TRBJ2-1, the V gene TRBV6-5; D may match TRBD1 or TRBD2 (5 bases each). Trimming removed 7 bases at V and 7 bases at J, with 20 bases between. This CDR3 has 15 amino acids. Germline CDR1 reads MNHEY; CDR2 reads SVGAGI. The CDR3 DNA reads TGTGCCAGCAACAGCCTTGAGGGGAGTAGGAATGAGCAGTTCTTC. This translates into CASNSLEGSRNEQFF.

The V call is TRBV10-1, the J call TRBJ1-5; a weak D match, TRBD1 (5 bases). Germline CDR1 and CDR2: WNHNN and SYGVQD (reference sequence). The CDR3 runs 13 residues. V gave up 6 bases and J gave up 5 bases, with 11 bases separating them. CDR3 sequence reads: CASSVTGDQPQHF. The CDR3 DNA sequence: TGCGCCAGCAGCGTAACAGGAGATCAGCCCCAGCATTTT.

The chain links TRBV9 to TRBJ2-1; no clear D gene. There are 16 residues in the CDR3. Trimming shortened V by 0 bases and J by 2 bases, and 12 bases separated the two germline ends. Germline CDR1 and CDR2: SGDLS and YYNGEE. CDR3 bases: TGTGCCAGCAGCGTAGGCCTCAGTGGTACCTACAATGAGCAGTTCTTC. Protein sequence: CASSVGLSGTYNEQFF.

This clone turned up a few times. The V call is TRBV29-1, the J call TRBJ2-5, with D unclear. Trimming left V 8 bases short and J 0 bases short, with 13 bases between. CDR1 is SQVTM and CDR2 is ANQGSEA in the germline V gene. The CDR3 has 13 amino acids. CDR3 DNA: TGCAGCCAACGCGGCGCGGACCAAGAGACCCAGTACTTC. Residues: CSQRGADQETQYF.

For this clone: The junction departs from germline at one end; a sequencing error may be responsible. The rearrangement joins TRBV7-7 to TRBJ2-5, with 16 bases aligning to TRBD2. The CDR3 spans 18 residues. Per the germline V gene, CDR1 is SSHAT and CDR2 is FNYEAQ (reference sequence). CDR3 sequence: CASSLGGLAGGLLETQYF. The CDR3 region has the DNA TGTGCTAGCAGCTTAGGGGGACTAGCGGGAGGGCTACTCGAGACCCAGTACTTC.

The J gene is TRBJ2-7, the V gene TRBV5-6; 8 bases align to TRBD1. Germline V gene data show CDR1 as SGHDT and CDR2 as YYEEEE. With 3 bases clipped from V and 0 bases from J, the junction kept 5 bases outside the gene matches. The CDR3 is made up of 15 amino acids. For the CDR3, the DNA is TGTGCCAGCAGCTCCCTCGACAGGGGCTCCTACGAGCAGTACGTC. It yields the protein CASSSLDRGSYEQYV.

The V gene is TRBV5-5, the J gene TRBJ1-5; D gene uncertain. CDR1 and CDR2 from the germline V gene are SGHKS and YYEKEE (reference sequence). The CDR3 loop spans 13 amino acids. V gave up 0 bases and J gave up 6 bases, with 7 bases separating them. This chain's CDR3 is CASSLEGVQPQHF. CDR3 nucleotide sequence: TGTGCCAGCAGCTTGGAAGGCGTTCAGCCCCAGCATTTT.

The V call is TRBV2, the J call TRBJ2-3; D ambiguous. Trimming stripped 4 bases from V and 4 bases from J, with 9 bases between. The CDR3 has 13 residues. Germline CDR1 is SNHLY and CDR2 is FYNNEI. The CDR3 spells CASSARLADTQYF. The CDR3 bases are TGTGCCAGCAGTGCCAGGTTGGCAGATACGCAGTATTTT.

This chain links TRBV30 with TRBJ1-1, with D unresolved. V was cut by 3 bases and J by 1 base, with 3 bases left in between. Per the germline V gene, CDR1 is GTSNPN and CDR2 is SVGIG (reference sequence). CDR3 length equals 11 residues. Written as DNA, the CDR3 is TGTGCCTGGAGGTGGAACACTGAAGCTTTCTTT. Translation gives CAWRWNTEAFF.

The chain employs TRBV15 and TRBJ2-1; 8 bases match TRBD2. The J segment lost 8 bases and the V segment lost 3 bases, leaving 12 bases of the junction unmatched. Per the germline V gene, CDR1 is LNHNV and CDR2 is YYDKDF (reference sequence). This CDR3 has 16 amino acids. Here the CDR3 reads CATSRLTGTRGDEQFF. For the CDR3, the DNA is TGTGCCACCAGCAGGCTGACCGGGACTAGAGGCGATGAGCAGTTCTTC.

The chain uses TRBV12-3 or TRBV12-4 and TRBJ2-2; TRBD2 matches 7 bases. V dropped 7 bases and J dropped 3; count of bases not matched to a gene: 2. The CDR3 runs 13 residues. CDR3 loop: CASMGGDTGELFF. CDR3 sequence (DNA): TGTGCCAGCATGGGAGGGGACACCGGGGAGCTGTTTTTT.

This rearrangement joins TRBV19 to TRBJ1-3; a possible D gene is TRBD1 (6 bases). The V and J ends lost 6 bases and 4 bases respectively, with 16 bases between them. The CDR3 has 15 amino acids. Germline lookup yields CDR1 LNHDA and CDR2 SQIVND (reference sequence). CDR3 sequence reads: CASSPRGARGNTIYF. CDR3 bases: TGTGCCAGTAGCCCGAGGGGGGCGAGAGGAAACACCATATATTTT.